A selection of T cell receptor beta chains follows, all from one sample in a study of blood T cells in healthy people across ages. TCRdb re-called the 5' RACE reads with MiXCR, one entry per CDR3 protein. The profile shows 890,000 or so distinct CDR3 sequences, around 68% of them singletons. Sample: blood. Every receptor here comes from a young man in good health. Both conserved end residues are part of each CDR3. A D gene is named only where the DNA matches it firmly. Some rows mark clone size as missing; the rest say once, few, many or name a class of expanded clone.

d_gene: NA
j_gene: TRBJ2-7
v_gene: TRBV5-1
abundance: few
CDR3aa: CASSLVPFYEQYF
CDR3nt: TGCGCCAGCAGCTTGGTACCCTTCTACGAGCAGTACTTC

d_gene: NA
j_gene: TRBJ2-7
v_gene: TRBV10-3
abundance: NA
CDR3aa: CAISDVSVVNYEQYF
CDR3nt: TGTGCCATCAGTGATGTCTCGGTGGTGAACTACGAGCAGTACTTC

d_gene: NA
j_gene: TRBJ2-3
v_gene: TRBV12-3/TRBV12-4
abundance: NA
CDR3aa: CASTLYSGRPYTDTQYF
CDR3nt: TGTGCCAGCACCCTATACTCGGGACGACCTTACACAGATACGCAGTATTTT

d_gene: NA
j_gene: TRBJ2-1
v_gene: TRBV28
abundance: NA
CDR3aa: CASSERYSYNEQFF
CDR3nt: TGTGCCAGCAGTGAGCGGTACTCCTACAATGAGCAGTTCTTC

d_gene: NA
j_gene: TRBJ2-7
v_gene: TRBV12-3/TRBV12-4
abundance: few
CDR3aa: CASSLMSGYEQYF
CDR3nt: TGTGCCAGCAGTTTAATGTCAGGGTACGAGCAGTACTTC

d_gene: NA
j_gene: TRBJ2-3
v_gene: TRBV5-8
abundance: NA
CDR3aa: CASSFRAGALTDTQYF
CDR3nt: TGTGCCAGCAGCTTTAGGGCGGGGGCCCTCACAGATACGCAGTATTTT

d_gene: NA
j_gene: TRBJ2-1
v_gene: TRBV9
abundance: few
CDR3aa: CASSVGVNEQFF
CDR3nt: TGTGCCAGCAGCGTAGGGGTAAATGAGCAGTTCTTC

d_gene: NA
j_gene: TRBJ1-5
v_gene: TRBV27
abundance: NA
CDR3aa: CASSLRWATGNQPQHF
CDR3nt: TGTGCCAGCAGTTTAAGATGGGCTACAGGCAATCAGCCCCAGCATTTT

d_gene: TRBD1
j_gene: TRBJ2-7
v_gene: TRBV4-2
abundance: NA
CDR3aa: CASSPGTDPYNEQYF
CDR3nt: TGTGCCAGCAGCCCTGGGACAGACCCCTACAATGAGCAGTACTTC

d_gene: TRBD2
j_gene: TRBJ2-3
v_gene: TRBV25-1
abundance: NA
CDR3aa: CASSESSGDPSDTQYF
CDR3nt: TGTGCCAGCAGTGAATCTAGCGGGGACCCCTCGGATACGCAGTATTTT

d_gene: NA
j_gene: TRBJ2-5
v_gene: TRBV6-5
abundance: NA
CDR3aa: CASRDWQETQYF
CDR3nt: TGTGCCAGCAGGGATTGGCAAGAGACCCAGTACTTC

d_gene: NA
j_gene: TRBJ1-5
v_gene: TRBV6-6
abundance: NA
CDR3aa: CASSLQALQETQHF
CDR3nt: TGTGCCAGCAGTTTGCAGGCCCTACAAGAGACCCAGCATTTT

d_gene: TRBD2
j_gene: TRBJ2-7
v_gene: TRBV4-1
abundance: NA
CDR3aa: CASSQGVWLAASYEQYF
CDR3nt: TGCGCCAGCAGCCAAGGAGTTTGGCTAGCGGCCTCCTACGAGCAGTACTTC

d_gene: NA
j_gene: TRBJ2-4
v_gene: TRBV20-1
abundance: many
CDR3aa: CSASGGLAKNIQYF
CDR3nt: TGCAGTGCTAGCGGGGGGCTAGCCAAAAACATTCAGTACTTC

d_gene: TRBD1
j_gene: TRBJ2-7
v_gene: TRBV27
abundance: NA
CDR3aa: CASSYRDRGPYEQYF
CDR3nt: TGTGCCAGCAGTTACCGGGACAGGGGCCCCTACGAGCAGTACTTC

d_gene: NA
j_gene: TRBJ1-2
v_gene: TRBV21-1
abundance: NA
CDR3aa: CASRKTGEVYGYTF
CDR3nt: TGTGCCAGCAGAAAGACGGGAGAAGTCTATGGCTACACCTTC

d_gene: TRBD1
j_gene: TRBJ1-6
v_gene: TRBV3-1
abundance: many
CDR3aa: CASSQGDRPRSPLHF
CDR3nt: TGTGCCAGCAGCCAAGGGGACAGGCCGAGGTCACCCCTCCACTTT

d_gene: NA
j_gene: TRBJ2-7
v_gene: TRBV28
abundance: NA
CDR3aa: CASSFSQYGSYEQYF
CDR3nt: TGTGCCAGCAGTTTCTCCCAGTACGGCTCCTACGAGCAGTACTTC

d_gene: NA
j_gene: TRBJ2-1
v_gene: TRBV5-1
abundance: NA
CDR3aa: CASSPYPGYEQFF
CDR3nt: TGCGCCAGCAGCCCTTACCCCGGCTATGAGCAGTTCTTC

d_gene: TRBD2
j_gene: TRBJ2-3
v_gene: TRBV29-1
abundance: few
CDR3aa: CSVKAGGGSTDTQYF
CDR3nt: TGCAGCGTGAAAGCGGGGGGCGGTAGCACAGATACGCAGTATTTT

d_gene: NA
j_gene: TRBJ2-7
v_gene: TRBV4-1
abundance: NA
CDR3aa: CASSQDRGTSYEQYF
CDR3nt: TGCGCCAGCAGCCAAGATAGGGGTACCTCCTACGAGCAGTACTTC

d_gene: TRBD2
j_gene: TRBJ2-1
v_gene: TRBV20-1
abundance: NA
CDR3aa: CSATAGGLYNEQFF
CDR3nt: TGCAGTGCCACAGCGGGGGGCCTCTACAATGAGCAGTTCTTC

d_gene: NA
j_gene: TRBJ2-7
v_gene: TRBV9
abundance: NA
CDR3aa: CASSVAETGPYEQYF
CDR3nt: TGTGCCAGCAGCGTAGCTGAAACGGGCCCCTACGAGCAGTACTTC

d_gene: NA
j_gene: TRBJ2-1
v_gene: TRBV6-2/TRBV6-3
abundance: NA
CDR3aa: CASSYSSALGNEQFF
CDR3nt: TGTGCCAGCAGTTACTCTTCAGCCCTGGGGAATGAGCAGTTCTTC

d_gene: TRBD2
j_gene: TRBJ2-7
v_gene: TRBV4-3
abundance: NA
CDR3aa: CASSLGLAGGTYEQYF
CDR3nt: TGCGCCAGCAGCCTGGGACTAGCGGGGGGTACCTACGAGCAGTACTTC

d_gene: NA
j_gene: TRBJ2-7
v_gene: TRBV6-2/TRBV6-3
abundance: NA
CDR3aa: CASSPTIDSPYEQYF
CDR3nt: TGTGCCAGCAGCCCAACCATCGACAGCCCCTACGAGCAGTACTTC

d_gene: NA
j_gene: TRBJ2-1
v_gene: TRBV27
abundance: once
CDR3aa: CASSLSRTNEQFF
CDR3nt: TGTGCCAGCAGTTTATCCAGGACGAATGAGCAGTTCTTC

d_gene: TRBD1
j_gene: TRBJ2-5
v_gene: TRBV4-1
abundance: NA
CDR3aa: CASSQTGTDQETQYF
CDR3nt: TGCGCCAGCAGCCAAACCGGGACAGACCAAGAGACCCAGTACTTC

d_gene: TRBD2
j_gene: TRBJ2-1
v_gene: TRBV20-1
abundance: NA
CDR3aa: CSAIRGGPSNEQFF
CDR3nt: TGCAGTGCTATCCGGGGGGGCCCTTCCAATGAGCAGTTCTTC

d_gene: TRBD1
j_gene: TRBJ2-7
v_gene: TRBV7-2
abundance: once
CDR3aa: CASSLRRQGASYEQYF
CDR3nt: TGTGCCAGCAGCTTAAGGCGACAGGGGGCATCCTACGAGCAGTACTTC

d_gene: NA
j_gene: TRBJ1-2
v_gene: TRBV4-2
abundance: NA
CDR3aa: CASSQDLSAEPYGYTF
CDR3nt: TGTGCCAGCAGCCAAGACCTCTCGGCAGAGCCTTATGGCTACACCTTC

d_gene: TRBD1
j_gene: TRBJ1-4
v_gene: TRBV7-2
abundance: NA
CDR3aa: CASSEGGAANEKLFF
CDR3nt: TGTGCCAGCAGCGAAGGGGGCGCGGCTAATGAAAAACTGTTTTTT

d_gene: NA
j_gene: TRBJ1-5
v_gene: TRBV20-1
abundance: NA
CDR3aa: CSALQDSGGQPQHF
CDR3nt: TGCAGTGCTTTGCAGGACAGTGGAGGACAGCCCCAGCATTTT

d_gene: TRBD2
j_gene: TRBJ2-2
v_gene: TRBV10-3
abundance: NA
CDR3aa: CAISDREGGELFF
CDR3nt: TGTGCCATCAGTGATCGGGAGGGCGGGGAGCTGTTTTTT

d_gene: NA
j_gene: TRBJ1-1
v_gene: TRBV29-1
abundance: few
CDR3aa: CSVGTFAGEAFF
CDR3nt: TGCAGCGTTGGGACCTTTGCTGGTGAAGCTTTCTTT

d_gene: NA
j_gene: TRBJ1-5
v_gene: TRBV7-2
abundance: NA
CDR3aa: CASSPRVRYSGNQPQHF
CDR3nt: TGTGCCAGCAGTCCCCGGGTGAGGTACTCGGGCAATCAGCCCCAGCATTTT

d_gene: NA
j_gene: TRBJ2-1
v_gene: TRBV6-1
abundance: few
CDR3aa: CASSVPRVVSYNEQFF
CDR3nt: TGTGCCAGCAGTGTCCCCAGGGTCGTCTCCTACAATGAGCAGTTCTTC

d_gene: NA
j_gene: TRBJ1-2
v_gene: TRBV29-1
abundance: NA
CDR3aa: CSVEDESNYGYTF
CDR3nt: TGCAGCGTTGAAGATGAATCTAACTATGGCTACACCTTC

d_gene: TRBD1
j_gene: TRBJ1-2
v_gene: TRBV12-3/TRBV12-4
abundance: few
CDR3aa: CASSRDSSGYTF
CDR3nt: TGTGCCAGCAGCCGGGACAGCAGTGGCTACACCTTC

d_gene: NA
j_gene: TRBJ2-7
v_gene: TRBV7-6
abundance: NA
CDR3aa: CASSDTTSYEQYF
CDR3nt: TGTGCCAGCAGCGATACAACTTCCTACGAGCAGTACTTC

d_gene: NA
j_gene: TRBJ1-1
v_gene: TRBV9
abundance: NA
CDR3aa: CASSVVGTNTEAFF
CDR3nt: TGTGCCAGCAGCGTAGTTGGAACTAACACTGAAGCTTTCTTT

d_gene: TRBD1
j_gene: TRBJ2-6
v_gene: TRBV10-3
abundance: few
CDR3aa: CAISDMDRAWANVLTF
CDR3nt: TGTGCCATCAGTGATATGGACAGGGCCTGGGCCAACGTCCTGACTTTC

d_gene: TRBD1
j_gene: TRBJ2-4
v_gene: TRBV20-1
abundance: few
CDR3aa: CSARDRDRGAKNIQYF
CDR3nt: TGCAGTGCTAGAGACCGGGACAGGGGGGCCAAAAACATTCAGTACTTC

d_gene: NA
j_gene: TRBJ1-4
v_gene: TRBV6-1
abundance: NA
CDR3aa: CASSDHLEGVDNEKLFF
CDR3nt: TGTGCCAGCAGTGACCATTTAGAAGGAGTGGATAATGAAAAACTGTTTTTT

d_gene: NA
j_gene: TRBJ2-5
v_gene: TRBV7-7
abundance: many
CDR3aa: CASSLDRVSETQYF
CDR3nt: TGTGCTAGCAGCTTAGATCGGGTCAGCGAGACCCAGTACTTC

d_gene: TRBD1
j_gene: TRBJ1-1
v_gene: TRBV4-2
abundance: NA
CDR3aa: CASSRGTGERWTEAFF
CDR3nt: TGTGCCAGCAGCCGAGGGACAGGGGAGCGCTGGACTGAAGCTTTCTTT

d_gene: NA
j_gene: TRBJ1-2
v_gene: TRBV7-9
abundance: NA
CDR3aa: CASSLLLGAGTYTF
CDR3nt: TGTGCCAGCAGCCTACTCCTTGGGGCAGGAACTTACACCTTC